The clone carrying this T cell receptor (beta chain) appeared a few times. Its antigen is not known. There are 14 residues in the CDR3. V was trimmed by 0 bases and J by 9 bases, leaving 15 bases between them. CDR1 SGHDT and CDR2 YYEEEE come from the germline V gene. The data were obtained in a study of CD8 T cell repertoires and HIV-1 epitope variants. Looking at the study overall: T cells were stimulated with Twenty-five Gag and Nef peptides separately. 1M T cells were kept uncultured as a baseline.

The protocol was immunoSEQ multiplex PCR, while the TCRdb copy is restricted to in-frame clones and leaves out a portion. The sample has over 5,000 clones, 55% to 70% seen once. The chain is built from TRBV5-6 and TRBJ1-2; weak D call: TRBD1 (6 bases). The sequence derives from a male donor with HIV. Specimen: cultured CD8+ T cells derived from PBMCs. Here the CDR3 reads CASSLGQGLIRYTF. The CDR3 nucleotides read TGTGCCAGCAGCTTGGGGCAGGGGCTGATACGCTACACCTTC.